The clone carrying this TCR beta chain has more than one count but fewer than ten. The gene symbols are mouse symbols. The CDR3 goes on 4 residues after the read ends, and that part is filled in from the germline J gene. CDR1 NSHNY and CDR2 SYGAGN come from the germline V gene. The V end was cut by 3 bases, the J end by 6 bases, with 10 bases between. This CDR3 spans 13 amino acids. Extracted from the samples, RNA was reverse transcribed into cDNA to serve as the sequencing template. Libraries were prepared by immunoSEQ multiplex PCR; TCRdb keeps only in-frame clonotypes and omits some of them. The repertoire yields 270,000 or so clones, none seen only once; the top ten contain more than 0.95%. Sorting of pooled cutaneous lymph node cells used CD4, CD8alpha, NKG2D, NKG2ACE and other markers. These data belong to a study of CD8+ T cells in alopecia areata.

Sequencing input: CD4+ T cells sorted from a lymph node. This receptor was taken from a C3H/HeJ mouse with alopecia areata. This line is of MHC haplotype H2-k. This chain uses TRBV13-1 with TRBJ2-1; possible D gene TRBD1, 6 bases. CDR3 DNA, as far as it was read: TGTGCCAGCAGTGTACAGGGATTTGCT. Its protein is CASSVQGFA. The full CDR3 protein is CASSVQGFAEQFF.